This TCR beta chain was captured in a study of blood T cell repertoires in COVID-19. On the study more broadly: COVID-19 samples, acute and convalescent, were from the United States, Italy and Spain. Sample material is recorded as cDNA or gDNA derived from T cells, B-cell-depleted T cells, or PBMCs.

Clinical histories supplied by participants themselves formed the basis of cohort assignment. The germline V gene has CDR1 MDHEN and CDR2 SYDVKM. The CDR3 is 15 amino acids. V was pared by 5 bases and J by 2 bases, with 4 bases of the junction left unmatched. Assay: immunoSEQ multiplex PCR; the TCRdb copy retains only in-frame clones and omits some. This sample carries around 270,000 clones, approximately 85% of them seen once, and the ten largest clones take roughly 4.3%. This chain uses TRBV28 with TRBJ2-7; 12 nucleotides align to TRBD1. Material: PBMCs or T cells enriched from blood (not recorded which). The sequence derives from a woman in her 30s who had recovered from COVID-19. CDR3 DNA: TGTGCCAGCAGTCCGGGACAGGGGGCCCCCTACGAGCAGTACTTC. As protein: CASSPGQGAPYEQYF.